The 20 T cell receptor beta chains given below trace back to one sample, sequenced in a study of T-cell memory formation after mild COVID-19. Each CDR3 protein is one row after TCRdb ran MiXCR on the 5' RACE reads. The data hold some 300,000 distinct CDR3 sequences, with about 20% observed a single time. The sequenced material came from PBMCs or a T cell subset sorted from them (not recorded which). Receptors were obtained from a young man who had mild COVID-19 (a few samples of this study predate the infection). Cell type and time point are not known.

This clonotype was observed a handful of times. This chain connects TRBV19 to TRBJ1-2, with a tentative D call TRBD1 (5 bases). The CDR3 is made up of 14 amino acids. Trimming took off 3 bases at V and 6 bases at J, with 14 bases between the two ends. In germline, CDR1 is LNHDA, CDR2 SQIVND (reference sequence). CDR3 sequence (DNA): TGTGCCAGTAGTATCGGGGCAGGAAATAATGGCTACACCTTC. It encodes CASSIGAGNNGYTF.

The sample holds a few counts of this clonotype. The chain employs TRBV5-1 and TRBJ1-1; D possibly corresponds to TRBD1 (5 bases). CDR1 is SGHRS and CDR2 is YFSETQ in the germline V gene. Trimming removed 0 bases from V and 2 bases from J, with 14 bases in between. The CDR3 consists of 16 residues. The CDR3 DNA follows: TGCGCCAGCAGCTTGGGGTGGGGCCAGATTAACACTGAAGCTTTCTTT. This translates into CASSLGWGQINTEAFF.

In this sample, this clonotype turned up a few times. The chain uses TRBV2 and TRBJ1-6; TRBD1 agrees at 9 bases. Looked up from germline, CDR1 is SNHLY and CDR2 is FYNNEI. V lost 5 bases, J lost 7 bases, and 6 bases stayed unmatched. CDR3 length: 15 amino acids. In DNA, the CDR3 is TGTGCCAGCAGTACACAGGGGGCGGGAAATTCACCCCTCCACTTT. It translates to CASSTQGAGNSPLHF.

The chain combines TRBV6-6 with TRBJ2-7; 7 bases match TRBD2. Germline V gene sequence: CDR1 MNHNY, CDR2 SVGAGI (reference sequence). The CDR3 sequence is 15 residues long. The V and J ends lost 0 bases and 2 bases, in that order; junction bases with no gene match: 4. CDR3 DNA sequence: TGTGCCAGCAGTTACTCGGGGGGGGAACCCTACGAGCAGTACTTC. Amino acids: CASSYSGGEPYEQYF.

V gene TRBV5-4 combines with J gene TRBJ1-1, with D maybe TRBD1 (5 bases). The CDR3 is 14 residues long. V was shortened by 9 bases and J by 0 bases, with 15 bases between the two germline ends. In germline, CDR1 is SGHNT, CDR2 YYREEE (reference sequence). CDR3 amino acids: CAIPGTTMNTEAFF. For the CDR3, the DNA is TGTGCCATCCCCGGGACTACGATGAACACTGAAGCTTTCTTT.

CDR3 amino acids: CASSNRDRGPDTQYF. Written as DNA, the CDR3 is TGTGCCAGCAGTAACCGGGACAGGGGGCCAGATACGCAGTATTTT. The chain employs TRBV6-6 and TRBJ2-3; 12 positions match TRBD1. Germline lookup yields CDR1 MNHNY and CDR2 SVGAGI (reference sequence). The CDR3 sequence is 15 residues long. V dropped 5 bases and J dropped 4; count of bases not matched to a gene: 4.

This chain connects TRBV4-2 to TRBJ2-7, with D possibly matching TRBD2 (6 bases). Between the trimmed V and J ends, which lost 0 bases and 0 bases, there was a span of 12 bases. The CDR3 sequence is 16 residues long. CDR1 is LGHNA and CDR2 is YNFKEQ in the germline V gene. The CDR3 sequence is CASSQEEGYSSYEQYF. The DNA for the CDR3 is TGTGCCAGCAGCCAAGAGGAGGGCTACTCCTCCTACGAGCAGTACTTC.

This clonotype has more than one count but fewer than ten. The V and J genes are TRBV7-2 and TRBJ1-5; no reliable D call. Trimming took 3 bases from V and 0 from J, leaving 6 bases between them. CDR1 and CDR2 (germline): SGHTA, FQGNSA. CDR3 length: 14 amino acids. The CDR3 DNA reads TGTGCCAGCAGCTTCGGCAATAGCAATCAGCCCCAGCATTTT. Its protein is CASSFGNSNQPQHF.

The chain recombines TRBV27 with TRBJ1-5; 7 nucleotides align to TRBD1. The CDR3 has 15 residues. Unmatched junction bases numbered 6, after V lost 5 bases and J lost 2 bases. Germline V gene data show CDR1 as MNHEY and CDR2 as SMNVEV (reference sequence). CDR3 amino acids: CASSRTGTGNQPQHF. CDR3 DNA sequence: TGTGCCAGCAGTCGAACAGGGACAGGCAATCAGCCCCAGCATTTT.

The gene calls are TRBV7-2 and TRBJ1-2, with no clear D. Germline CDR1 and CDR2: SGHTA and FQGNSA. This CDR3 contains 18 residues. V dropped 5 bases and J dropped 0 bases, with 22 bases sitting between them. This CDR3 is CASSPTHIMPGTNYGYTF. The CDR3 nucleotides are TGTGCCAGCAGCCCCACGCATATTATGCCCGGGACTAACTATGGCTACACCTTC.

The gene calls are TRBV9 and TRBJ2-2; TRBD2 matches at 9 bases. There are 16 residues in the CDR3. CDR1 and CDR2 from the germline V gene are SGDLS and YYNGEE. J lost 3 bases, V lost 0 bases, and 3 bases had no gene match. The CDR3 spells CASSVVPSGDTGELFF. In DNA, the CDR3 is TGTGCCAGCAGCGTAGTGCCTAGCGGGGACACCGGGGAGCTGTTTTTT.

The V gene is TRBV10-3, the J gene TRBJ1-6; D remains unclear. Trimming left V 8 bases short and J 10 bases short, with 15 bases between. Germline values: CDR1 ENHRY, CDR2 SYGVKD. The CDR3 covers 13 residues. For the CDR3, the DNA is TGTGCCATCGGTGCGGCTTTGGGGTCACCCCTCCACTTT. Residues: CAIGAALGSPLHF.

The sample holds many counts of this clonotype. The chain uses TRBV5-1 and TRBJ1-2; D ambiguous. V dropped 4 bases and J dropped 0 bases, with 13 bases sitting between them. Germline V CDR1 and CDR2: SGHRS, YFSETQ. This CDR3 region has 15 residues. CDR3 sequence: CASSADGFSNYGYTF. The CDR3 bases are TGCGCCAGCAGCGCGGACGGATTTTCTAACTATGGCTACACCTTC. Full variable domain (missing parts from reference TRBV5-1 and TRBJ1-2): KAGVTQTPRYLIKTRGQQVTLSCSPISGHRSVSWYQQTPGQGLQFLFEYFSETQRNKGNFPGRFSGRQFSNSRSEMNVSTLELGDSALYLCASSADGFSNYGYTFGSGTRLTVV.

This clonotype has just a few counts. V usage is TRBV27 and J usage is TRBJ2-7, with D perhaps TRBD1 (5 bases). Germline CDR1 reads MNHEY; CDR2 reads SMNVEV (reference sequence). The CDR3 consists of 14 residues. Trimming pared 4 bases from V and 3 bases from J, leaving 13 bases between. CDR3 amino acids: CASSSSRVYYEQYF. In nucleotides, the CDR3 is TGTGCCAGCAGTTCATCCAGGGTTTACTACGAGCAGTACTTC.

There are many counts of this clonotype. J is TRBJ2-3 and V is TRBV24-1; D is ambiguous. V was clipped by 0 bases and J by 6 bases, with 3 bases between them. The CDR3 runs to 12 residues. Germline-derived CDR1 and CDR2 are KGHDR and SFDVKD. CDR3 in amino acids: CATSDLQDTQYF. The CDR3 coding sequence is TGTGCCACCAGTGATTTGCAGGATACGCAGTATTTT.

This clonotype was picked up one time. The V and J genes are TRBV7-9 and TRBJ2-1; 9 bases agree with TRBD1. The ends lost 4 bases at V and 7 bases at J; junction bases unmatched: 14. Per germline, CDR1 SEHNR and CDR2 FQNEAQ (reference sequence). The CDR3 length is 17 residues. CDR3 in amino acids: CASSSTMDRGNVNEQFF. The CDR3 DNA sequence: TGTGCCAGCAGCTCGACTATGGACAGGGGAAACGTGAATGAGCAGTTCTTC. Full variable domain (outside the CDR3, taken from reference TRBV7-9 and TRBJ2-1): DTGVSQNPRHKITKRGQNVTFRCDPISEHNRLYWYRQTLGQGPEFLTYFQNEAQLEKSRLLSDRFSAERPKGSFSTLEIQRTEQGDSAMYLCASSSTMDRGNVNEQFFGPGTRLTVL.

This clonotype was counted between two and nine times. The CDR3 loop is CAWSRVAIDTQYF. In DNA form, the CDR3 reads TGTGCCTGGAGTAGGGTAGCGATCGATACGCAGTATTTT. The chain recombines TRBV30 with TRBJ2-3, with D possibly being TRBD2 (5 bases). The germline CDR1 and CDR2 sequences are GTSNPN and SVGIG (reference sequence). V lost 2 bases, J lost 6 bases, and 12 bases lay in between. CDR3 length: 13 residues.

This clonotype was found a few times. The chain uses TRBV28 and TRBJ1-2; no definite D call. V was clipped by 1 base and J by 8 bases, with 14 bases between them. Germline assignment: CDR1 MDHEN and CDR2 SYDVKM. The CDR3 contains 14 residues. The DNA for the CDR3 is TGTGCCAGCAGTTTATCCCGACCGATACAGGGCTACACCTTC. Residues: CASSLSRPIQGYTF.

This clonotype was counted between two and nine times. DNA of the CDR3: TGCGCCAGCAGCCAAGATGAGGGAGGTCACTACGAGCAGTACTTC. This translates into CASSQDEGGHYEQYF. The genes are TRBV4-1 and TRBJ2-7; TRBD2 is a possible D gene (6 bases). Germline V gene lookup returns CDR1 MGHRA and CDR2 YSYEKL. This CDR3 has 15 residues. V was shortened by 0 bases and J by 3 bases, with 12 bases between the two germline ends.

Only a few counts were recorded for this clonotype. This chain connects TRBV20-1 to TRBJ2-3; unclear D gene. CDR1 and CDR2 (germline): DFQATT, SNEGSKA (reference sequence). The CDR3 totals 13 residues. V lost 6 bases and J lost 2, with 12 bases in between. This CDR3 is CSAPGGDTDTQYF. Written as DNA, the CDR3 is TGCAGTGCCCCGGGCGGCGACACAGATACGCAGTATTTT.